This T cell receptor (beta chain) was obtained from a study of T cell responses to AZD1222 COVID-19 vaccine. General study results and limits: Repertoires were obtained solely post-peak T cell response.

CDR1 is SQVTM and CDR2 is ANQGSEA in the germline V gene. Trimming removed 1 base at V and 3 bases at J, with 16 bases between. The CDR3 is 15 amino acids. Method: immunoSEQ multiplex PCR; TCRdb's copy keeps in-frame clones and lacks some. Of approximately 110,000 clones listed, around 94% were seen once; the top ten hold less than 2.5%. Regarding this clone: What it recognizes is unknown.

Sequencing used peripheral blood, obtained on day 0 of AZD1222 vaccination. The rearrangement joins TRBV29-1 to TRBJ2-7, with D unclear. The source is an adult in good health. The CDR3 region has the DNA TGCAGCGTTGAAGCCAAGATCGGGTACGGCTACGAGCAGTACTTC. It is translated as CSVEAKIGYGYEQYF.